Detailed here is one T cell receptor (beta chain). Only in-frame clones appear in the TCRdb table, and some are missing; sequencing was by immunoSEQ multiplex PCR. This repertoire shows just over 2,000,000 clones, 85% to 95% found once; its top ten account for about 0.13%. Germline V gives CDR1 MNHEY, CDR2 SVGAGI. This CDR3 has 15 amino acids. Trimming stripped 10 bases from V and 0 bases from J, with 18 bases between. The source of the sample is a study of shared clonotypes between healthy human individuals. The sample consisted of naive CD4+ T cells sorted from blood. Stated subset: CD45RA+ positively selected. This sequence originates from a man between 18 and 35 years old in good health. The chain is built from TRBV6-5 and TRBJ1-1, with unresolved D. As DNA, the CDR3 is TGTGCCACCCTCGCCCCCGGGCTTTTGAACACTGAAGCTTTCTTT. Protein: CATLAPGLLNTEAFF.